This T cell receptor beta chain was retrieved from a study of patients and donors after allogeneic stem cell transplantation. The V gene end was trimmed by 4 bases and the J gene end by 4 bases; junction bases not matched to a gene: 10. CDR1 and CDR2 (germline): SGHAT, FQNNGV. The CDR3 runs to 16 residues. There are a few counts of this clonotype. TCRdb called the RT-PCR reads again in MiXCR, with one record for every CDR3 protein. The repertoire holds about 960,000 distinct CDR3 sequences, with 18% as singletons. Sequencing was carried out using blood, either unsorted or a sorted T cell fraction (not recorded which). The V and J genes are TRBV11-2 and TRBJ2-3, with 8 bases fitting TRBD2. The receptor was derived from a human donor who was either an allogeneic HSCT recipient or a stem cell or donor lymphocyte infusion donor (not recorded which). It is not recorded whose cells these are; they may come from a transplant donor. The CDR3 DNA is TGTGCCAGCAGCTCCCTACTAAAAGCGGGGGCAGATACGCAGTATTTT. It yields the protein CASSSLLKAGADTQYF.